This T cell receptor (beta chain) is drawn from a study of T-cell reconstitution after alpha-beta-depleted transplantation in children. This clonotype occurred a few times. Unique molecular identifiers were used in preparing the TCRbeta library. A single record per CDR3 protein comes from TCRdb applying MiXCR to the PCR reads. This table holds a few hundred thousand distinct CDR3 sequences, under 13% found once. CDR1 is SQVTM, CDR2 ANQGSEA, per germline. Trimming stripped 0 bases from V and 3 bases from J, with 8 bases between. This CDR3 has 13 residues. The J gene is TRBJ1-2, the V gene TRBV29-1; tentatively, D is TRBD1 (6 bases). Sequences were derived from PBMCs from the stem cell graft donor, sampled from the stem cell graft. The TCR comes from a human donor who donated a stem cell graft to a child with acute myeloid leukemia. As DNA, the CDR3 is TGCAGCGTTGAAGATGCAGGGGACTATGGCTACACCTTC. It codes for CSVEDAGDYGYTF.